The source of this TCR beta chain is a study of CXCR3-negative and CXCR3-positive naive CD8 T cells. Study-level background: Sequencing brought in some 130 million TRB reads altogether, and each library got about 1.5 +/- 0.3 million. Overall study findings and caveats: Naive CXCR3-positive cells had TRB CDR3s more hydrophobic than those of CXCR3-negative naive cells. Unlike memory cells, which differed, naive CXCR3-negative and CXCR3-positive cells had similar TRBV-TRBJ usage. Memory CD8+ cells showed much lower diversity, while both naive subsets were comparably high.

The CDR3 spans 16 residues. 5' RACE with UMI labels generated the TRB cDNA libraries. TCRdb re-called the 5' RACE reads and gives one entry per CDR3 protein, without DNA. Its listing shows roughly 56,000 distinct CDR3 sequences. Concerning this clonotype: Its antigen is not identified.

Material for sequencing was naive CXCR3- CD8+ T cells from blood. As to subset: CD45RO-CCR7+CD27+CD95- naive CD8+ T cells lacking CXCR3 (TNR3-). The TCR was taken from a human donor in good health. Some clones in this sample may be carry-over from other donors' samples. The chain is built from TRBV23-1 and TRBJ2-3; TCRdb's D gene call, TRBD1, goes unchecked for lack of DNA. TRBV23-1 is reported as an ORF; its role is uncertain. CDR3 sequence: CAQVETGRISTDTQYF.